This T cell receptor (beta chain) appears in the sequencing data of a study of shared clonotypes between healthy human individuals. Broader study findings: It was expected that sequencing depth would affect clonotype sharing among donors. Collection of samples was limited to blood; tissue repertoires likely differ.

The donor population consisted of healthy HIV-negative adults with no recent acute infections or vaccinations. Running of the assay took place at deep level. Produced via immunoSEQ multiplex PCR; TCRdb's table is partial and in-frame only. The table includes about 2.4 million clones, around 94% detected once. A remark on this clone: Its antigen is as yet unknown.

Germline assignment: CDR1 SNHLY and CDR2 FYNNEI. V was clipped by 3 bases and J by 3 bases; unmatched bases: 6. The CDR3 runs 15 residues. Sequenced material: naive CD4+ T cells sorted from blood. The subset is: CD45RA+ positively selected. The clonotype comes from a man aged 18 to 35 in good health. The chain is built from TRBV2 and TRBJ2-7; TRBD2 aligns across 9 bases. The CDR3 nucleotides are TGTGCCAGCAGTGAGACTAGCGGCAATAGCTACGAGCAGTACTTC. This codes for CASSETSGNSYEQYF.